This entry lists 20 T cell receptor beta chains sequenced from one sample in a study of blood T cell repertoires in COVID-19. TCRdb's copy holds only in-frame clones and misses some; the assay was immunoSEQ multiplex PCR. The sample includes about 330,000 clones, about 92% seen only once; the top ten take less than 20%. Sequencing input: PBMCs or T cells enriched from blood (not recorded which). The receptors shown here come from a woman aged 30 to 39 who had recovered from COVID-19.

The chain has TRBV7-9 and TRBJ1-2; no reliable D call. Germline lookup yields CDR1 SEHNR and CDR2 FQNEAQ (reference sequence). The CDR3 has 12 amino acids. V lost 1 base and J 6 bases, leaving 6 bases between the germline ends. Written as DNA, the CDR3 is TGTGCCAGCAGCTTAGGAGGAGATGGCTACACCTTC. Its translation: CASSLGGDGYTF.

The chain is built from TRBV25-1 and TRBJ1-2; possible D gene TRBD1, 5 bases. Trimming took 1 base from V and 8 from J, leaving 11 bases between them. Germline V CDR1 and CDR2: MGHDK, SYGVNS. This CDR3 is 13 amino acids long. The CDR3 DNA is TGTGCCAGCAGTGAATTTGGGGGGAACGGCTACACCTTC. Protein sequence: CASSEFGGNGYTF.

J is TRBJ1-3 and V is TRBV3-1 (or the pseudogene TRBV3-2); D uncertain. V was trimmed by 1 base and J by 0 bases, leaving 13 bases between them. The CDR3 is 17 amino acids. Germline V gene data show CDR1 as LGHDT and CDR2 as YNNKEL (reference sequence). CDR3 DNA: TGTGCCAGCAGCCAAGTAGCCTGCCCAACCTCTGGAAACACCATATATTTT. Its translation: CASSQVACPTSGNTIYF.

This clone was counted once. The genes are TRBV10-3 and TRBJ2-2; weak D call: TRBD2 (6 bases). The CDR3 runs 17 residues. V was clipped by 0 bases and J by 3 bases, with 14 bases between them. CDR1 and CDR2 from the germline V gene are ENHRY and SYGVKD. The CDR3 loop reads CAISESGLASDTGELFF. As DNA, the CDR3 is TGTGCCATCAGTGAGTCAGGGCTAGCTAGCGACACCGGGGAGCTGTTTTTT.

The CDR3 region is CASSPRTGEGGYTF. CDR3 nucleotides: TGTGCCAGCTCACCACGGACAGGGGAAGGTGGCTACACCTTC. The gene calls are TRBV18 and TRBJ1-2; 9 positions agree with TRBD1. The length of the CDR3 is 14 residues. The V gene's germline CDR1 is KGHSH and CDR2 LQKENI. The trim removed 1 base at V and 7 bases at J, leaving 4 bases unmatched.

This rearrangement joins TRBV28 to TRBJ2-1; 13 nucleotides match TRBD2. The CDR3 loop spans 16 amino acids. Germline-derived CDR1 and CDR2 are MDHEN and SYDVKM. V was clipped by 3 bases and J by 4 bases; unmatched bases: 3. The CDR3 DNA follows: TGTGCCAGCAGTTTCCCGGGACTAGCGGGATACAATGAGCAGTTCTTC. Encoded protein: CASSFPGLAGYNEQFF.

The chain joins TRBV2 to TRBJ2-3; TRBD1 is a possible D gene (5 bases). The CDR3 has 17 residues. From germline, CDR1 is SNHLY and CDR2 FYNNEI. Trimming removed 6 bases from V and 1 base from J, with 20 bases in between. CDR3 in DNA: TGTGCCAGCAGCAGACGCCCTCAGGGATACCGCACAGATACGCAGTATTTT. This encodes CASSRRPQGYRTDTQYF.

The gene calls are TRBV7-9 and TRBJ1-2, with no clear D. This CDR3 comprises 15 residues. Between the trimmed V and J ends, which lost 7 bases and 5 bases, there was a span of 20 bases. Germline CDR1 is SEHNR and CDR2 is FQNEAQ (reference sequence). In nucleotides, the CDR3 is TGTGCCAGCACCGGACCTGGTATACGGGGTTATGGCTACACCTTC. Its translation is CASTGPGIRGYGYTF.

This chain connects TRBV11-3 to TRBJ1-6, with D uncertain. This CDR3 is 15 amino acids long. The germline V gene encodes CDR1 SGHNT and CDR2 YENEEA. Trimming stripped 1 base from V and 7 bases from J, with 11 bases between. Here the CDR3 reads CASSLGEGTNSPLHF. CDR3 nucleotide sequence: TGTGCCAGCAGCTTAGGGGAGGGAACCAATTCACCCCTCCACTTT.

J is TRBJ2-1 and V is TRBV4-2; TRBD2 matches at 12 bases. The CDR3 extends over 16 amino acids. Losses at the gene ends were 2 bases for V and 2 bases for J; bases not matched to a gene: 1. Germline CDR1 LGHNA, CDR2 YNFKEQ. The CDR3, as DNA: TGTGCCAGCAGCCAACTAGCGGGGGGGCCCTACAATGAGCAGTTCTTC. It yields the protein CASSQLAGGPYNEQFF.

The V call is TRBV5-8, the J call TRBJ1-5; no clear D. Per germline, CDR1 SGHTS and CDR2 YDEGEE. The CDR3 contains 11 residues. V dropped 1 base and J dropped 6 bases, with 2 bases sitting between them. CDR3 residues: CASSLLQPQHF. For the CDR3, the DNA is TGTGCCAGCAGCTTGCTTCAGCCCCAGCATTTT. Filled out from reference TRBV5-8 and TRBJ1-5, the complete variable domain reads EAGVTQSPTHLIKTRGQQATLRCSPISGHTSVYWYQQALGLGLQFLLWYDEGEERNRGNFPPRFSGRQFPNYSSELNVNALELEDSALYLCASSLLQPQHFGDGTRLSIL.

This chain joins TRBV19 and TRBJ1-2; no clear D. The ends were cut back, 3 bases at V and 5 bases at J, with 10 bases in the middle. This CDR3 spans 13 amino acids. Germline CDR1 LNHDA, CDR2 SQIVND (reference sequence). The CDR3 nucleotides read TGTGCCAGTAGTATTACGAGGGATTATGGCTACACCTTC. Protein product: CASSITRDYGYTF.

This rearrangement joins TRBV15 to TRBJ2-2, with TRBD1 matching 7 bases. This CDR3 has 17 amino acids. J gave up 3 bases and V 4 bases, and 11 bases lay outside the gene matches. CDR1 is LNHNV and CDR2 is YYDKDF in the germline V gene (reference sequence). The CDR3 coding sequence is TGTGCCACCAGCAAAGTCCCCGGGACAGCCTACACCGGGGAGCTGTTTTTT. This gives the protein CATSKVPGTAYTGELFF.

The chain is built from TRBV4-3 and TRBJ1-2; the D gene is possibly TRBD1 (6 bases). The CDR3 consists of 15 residues. V was cut by 5 bases and J by 0 bases, with 13 bases left in between. The V gene's germline CDR1 is LGHNA and CDR2 YSLEER. CDR3 sequence: CASSSTGGANYGYTF. The CDR3 bases are TGCGCCAGCAGCTCAACGGGGGGCGCTAACTATGGCTACACCTTC.

The chain carries TRBV2 and TRBJ1-1, with 9 nucleotides matching TRBD1. This CDR3 region has 14 residues. After removal of 6 bases from V and 1 base from J, the junction contained 3 bases not matched to a gene. The germline V gene has CDR1 SNHLY and CDR2 FYNNEI. CDR3 in DNA: TGTGCCAGCAGCGGGACAGGGACGAACACTGAAGCTTTCTTT. Protein sequence: CASSGTGTNTEAFF.

On this clone: An end of the junction differs from the germline gene, which may be a read error. The rearrangement links TRBV10-3 to TRBJ1-2, with 7 positions matching TRBD1. This CDR3 has 15 amino acids. Germline V gives CDR1 ENHRY, CDR2 SYGVKD. CDR3 DNA sequence: TGTGCCGTCAGTGGAGGGGAAGGGGGCCACTATGGCTACACCTTC. Protein: CAVSGGEGGHYGYTF.

The genes are TRBV13 and TRBJ2-5, with 7 nucleotides matching TRBD2. The CDR3 length is 14 residues. The trim removed 5 bases at V and 4 bases at J, leaving 7 bases unmatched. Germline-derived CDR1 and CDR2 are PRHDT and FYEKMQ (reference sequence). The CDR3 DNA follows: TGTGCCAGCAGCCCCTGGGGGAGGGGAGAGACCCAGTACTTC. This codes for CASSPWGRGETQYF. The entire variable domain, with the rest obtained from reference TRBV13 and TRBJ2-5, is as follows: AAGVIQSPRHLIKEKRETATLKCYPIPRHDTVYWYQQGPGQDPQFLISFYEKMQSDKGSIPDRFSAQQFSDYHSELNMSSLELGDSALYFCASSPWGRGETQYFGPGTRLLVL.

This chain joins TRBV28 and TRBJ1-5; maybe TRBD1 (6 bases). The length of the CDR3 is 13 residues. V was shortened by 4 bases and J by 7 bases, with 11 bases between the two germline ends. Germline V gene sequence: CDR1 MDHEN, CDR2 SYDVKM. The CDR3 reads CASSSTGWQPQHF. The CDR3 DNA reads TGTGCCAGCAGTTCCACAGGGTGGCAGCCCCAGCATTTT.

V gene TRBV24-1 combines with J gene TRBJ2-2; 9 bases are a match to TRBD1. Trimming took 6 bases from V and 6 from J; bases not matched to a gene: 7. CDR1 and CDR2 from the germline V gene are KGHDR and SFDVKD. The CDR3 runs to 15 residues. The CDR3 DNA follows: TGTGCCACCAGTACCGGGACAGGGTCCCCCGGGGAGCTGTTTTTT. Translation gives CATSTGTGSPGELFF.

This clone was counted once. The chain has TRBV7-8 and TRBJ2-7; D may be TRBD2 (5 bases). The CDR3 totals 13 residues. The V end was cut by 5 bases, the J end by 2 bases, with 10 bases between. Germline values: CDR1 SGHVS, CDR2 FQNEAQ. This chain's CDR3 is CASSRLPPYEQYF. CDR3 bases: TGTGCCAGCAGCCGACTACCCCCCTACGAGCAGTACTTC.